This passage covers 8 T cell receptor beta chains from one sample sequenced in a study of read filtering for tumor transcriptome and immune sequencing. This library used roughly 400 ng RNA and molecular barcoded adaptors spanning alpha/delta and beta/gamma chains. TCRdb re-called the reads through MiXCR, storing one row per CDR3 protein. The table includes tens of thousands of distinct CDR3 sequences, more than 11% detected once. The specimen was a population of CD138-negative cells sorted from bone marrow. The origin of the receptors is a donor aged 40 or over with multiple myeloma.

This clonotype was seen ten or more times. The CDR3 loop reads CASSLGLADTGELFF. The CDR3 bases are TGCGCCAGCAGCTTGGGACTAGCTGACACCGGGGAGCTGTTTTTT. The rearrangement links TRBV5-1 to TRBJ2-2, with TRBD2 identical over 7 bases. After removal of 0 bases from V and 3 bases from J, the junction contained 2 bases not matched to a gene. Germline lookup yields CDR1 SGHRS and CDR2 YFSETQ. The CDR3 length is 15 residues.

This clonotype was found many times. The gene calls are TRBV12-3 or TRBV12-4 and TRBJ2-2; unclear D gene. V dropped 6 bases and J dropped 1 base, with 12 bases sitting between them. The length of the CDR3 is 15 residues. CDR3 protein: CASRQDALNTGELFF. CDR3 in DNA: TGTGCCAGCAGGCAGGACGCTTTGAACACCGGGGAGCTGTTTTTT.

On this clonotype: This could be a read error, since a much larger clone is one nucleotide away. The chain carries TRBV29-1 and TRBJ1-5; D perhaps matches TRBD1 (6 bases). Germline assignment: CDR1 SQVTM and CDR2 ANQGSEA. The CDR3 contains 16 residues. DNA for the CDR3: TGCGGCGTTGAAGACCCGGGGGCGATGGTCAATCAGCCCCAGCATTTT. Amino acid sequence: CGVEDPGAMVNQPQHF.

V and J are TRBV29-1 and TRBJ1-5; tentatively, D is TRBD1 (5 bases). With 0 bases removed from V and 2 bases from J, the gap between germline ends came to 14 bases. CDR1 is SQVTM, CDR2 ANQGSEA, per germline. CDR3 size: 16 residues. CDR3 region: CSVEESGAGGNQPQHF. The CDR3 DNA follows: TGCAGCGTTGAAGAAAGTGGGGCAGGTGGCAATCAGCCCCAGCATTTT.

This clonotype was recorded many times. V and J are TRBV27 and TRBJ2-1, with D maybe TRBD2 (6 bases). CDR1 MNHEY and CDR2 SMNVEV come from the germline V gene (reference sequence). Trimming pared 4 bases from V and 5 bases from J, leaving 12 bases between. This CDR3 is 14 amino acids long. The CDR3 loop reads CASSSASAHNEQFF. CDR3 nucleotides: TGTGCCAGCAGTTCCGCTAGCGCGCACAATGAGCAGTTCTTC.

In its sample, this clonotype was seen many times. This chain links TRBV7-9 with TRBJ2-5, with TRBD2 matching 8 bases. The ends lost 5 bases at V and 5 bases at J; junction bases unmatched: 16. Germline V CDR1 and CDR2: SEHNR, FQNEAQ (reference sequence). CDR3 length: 17 residues. This chain's CDR3 is CASSPNPGAGDWETQYF. CDR3 sequence (DNA): TGTGCCAGCAGCCCCAACCCTGGAGCGGGAGACTGGGAGACCCAGTACTTC.

The rearrangement joins TRBV20-1 to TRBJ2-5; tentatively, D is TRBD1 or TRBD2 (6 bases each). Germline lookup yields CDR1 DFQATT and CDR2 SNEGSKA (reference sequence). This CDR3 is built from 13 residues. V was trimmed by 2 bases and J by 5 bases, leaving 12 bases between them. CDR3 nucleotides: TGCAGTGCTAGACGTAGGGGGGAGGAGACCCAGTACTTC. It specifies CSARRRGEETQYF.

This clonotype was seen ten or more times. The rearrangement uses TRBV5-1 and TRBJ2-1; D remains unclear. Trimming left V 0 bases short and J 6 bases short, with 10 bases between. Germline V CDR1 and CDR2: SGHRS, YFSETQ. The CDR3 covers 14 residues. Here the CDR3 reads CASSLADGGNEQFF. The DNA for the CDR3 is TGCGCCAGCAGCTTGGCCGACGGCGGCAATGAGCAGTTCTTC.